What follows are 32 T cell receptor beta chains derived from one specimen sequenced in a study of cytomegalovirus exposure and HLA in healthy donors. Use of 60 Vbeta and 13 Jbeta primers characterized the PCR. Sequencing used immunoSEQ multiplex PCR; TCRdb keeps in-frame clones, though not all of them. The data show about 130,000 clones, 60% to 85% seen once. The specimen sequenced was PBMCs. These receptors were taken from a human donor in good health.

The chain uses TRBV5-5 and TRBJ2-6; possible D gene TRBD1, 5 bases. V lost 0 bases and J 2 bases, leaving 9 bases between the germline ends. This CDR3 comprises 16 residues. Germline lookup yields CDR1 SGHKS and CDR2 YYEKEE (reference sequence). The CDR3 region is CASSLGQGAGANVLTF. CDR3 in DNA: TGTGCCAGCAGCTTGGGGCAGGGTGCTGGGGCCAACGTCCTGACTTTC.

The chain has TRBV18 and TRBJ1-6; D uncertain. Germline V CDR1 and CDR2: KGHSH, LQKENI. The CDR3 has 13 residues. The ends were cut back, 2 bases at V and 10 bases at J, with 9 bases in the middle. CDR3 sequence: CASSPESSSPLHF. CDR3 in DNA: TGTGCCAGCTCACCAGAGTCGAGCTCACCCCTCCACTTT.

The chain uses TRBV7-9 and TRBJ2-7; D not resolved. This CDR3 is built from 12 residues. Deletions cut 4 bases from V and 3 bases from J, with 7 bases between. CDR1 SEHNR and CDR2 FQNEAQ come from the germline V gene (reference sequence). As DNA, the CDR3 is TGTGCCAGCAGCTCGTTCTACTACGAGCAGTACTTC. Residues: CASSSFYYEQYF.

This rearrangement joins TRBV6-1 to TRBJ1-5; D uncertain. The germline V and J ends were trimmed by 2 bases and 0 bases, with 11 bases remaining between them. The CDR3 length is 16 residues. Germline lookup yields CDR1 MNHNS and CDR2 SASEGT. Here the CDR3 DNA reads TGTGCCAGCAGTGAACGTCCAGCGAATAGCAATCAGCCCCAGCATTTT. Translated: CASSERPANSNQPQHF.

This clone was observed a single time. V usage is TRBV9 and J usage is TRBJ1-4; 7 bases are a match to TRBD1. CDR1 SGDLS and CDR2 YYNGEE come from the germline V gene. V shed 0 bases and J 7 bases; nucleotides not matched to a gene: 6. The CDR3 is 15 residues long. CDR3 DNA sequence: TGTGCCAGCAGCGTAGGATCAGGGGGAAGTGAAAAACTGTTTTTT. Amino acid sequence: CASSVGSGGSEKLFF.

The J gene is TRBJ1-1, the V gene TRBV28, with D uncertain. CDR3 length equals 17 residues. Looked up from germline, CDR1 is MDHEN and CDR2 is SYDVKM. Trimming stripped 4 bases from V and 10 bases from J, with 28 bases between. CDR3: CASSSTDTQARWVVAFF. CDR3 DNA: TGTGCCAGCAGTTCGACGGATACTCAGGCCCGATGGGTAGTAGCTTTCTTT.

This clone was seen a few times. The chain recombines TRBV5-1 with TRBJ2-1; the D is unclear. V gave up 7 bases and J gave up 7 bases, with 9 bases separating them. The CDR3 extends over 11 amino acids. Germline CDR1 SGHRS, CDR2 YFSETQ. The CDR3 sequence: CASCLTNEQFF. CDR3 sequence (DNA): TGCGCCAGCTGCCTTACAAATGAGCAGTTCTTC.

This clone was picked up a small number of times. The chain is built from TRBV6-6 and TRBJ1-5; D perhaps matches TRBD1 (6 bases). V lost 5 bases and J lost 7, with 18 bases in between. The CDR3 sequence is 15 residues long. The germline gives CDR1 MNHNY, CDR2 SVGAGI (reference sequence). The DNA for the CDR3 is TGTGCCAGCAGTACCACCCCAGGGGTGGGGCAGCCCCAGCATTTT. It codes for CASSTTPGVGQPQHF.

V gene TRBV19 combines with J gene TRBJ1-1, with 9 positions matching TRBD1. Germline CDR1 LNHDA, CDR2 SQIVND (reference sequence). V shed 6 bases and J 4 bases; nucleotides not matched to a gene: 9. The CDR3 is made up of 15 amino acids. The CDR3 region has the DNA TGTGCCAGTAGAACACGGGACAGGGCCAGCACTGAAGCTTTCTTT. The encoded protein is CASRTRDRASTEAFF.

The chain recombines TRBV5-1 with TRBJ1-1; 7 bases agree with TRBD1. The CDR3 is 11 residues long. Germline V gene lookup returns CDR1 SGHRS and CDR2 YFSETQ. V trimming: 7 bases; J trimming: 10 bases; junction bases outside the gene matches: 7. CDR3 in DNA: TGCGCCAGCGGTAGGGGGCAGGGAGCTTTCTTT. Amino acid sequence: CASGRGQGAFF.

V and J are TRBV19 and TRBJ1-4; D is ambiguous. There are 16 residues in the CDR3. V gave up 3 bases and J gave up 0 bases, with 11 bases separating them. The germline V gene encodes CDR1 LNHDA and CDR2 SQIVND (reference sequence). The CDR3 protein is CASSIGRGATNEKLFF. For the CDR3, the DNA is TGTGCCAGTAGTATCGGACGGGGTGCAACTAATGAAAAACTGTTTTTT.

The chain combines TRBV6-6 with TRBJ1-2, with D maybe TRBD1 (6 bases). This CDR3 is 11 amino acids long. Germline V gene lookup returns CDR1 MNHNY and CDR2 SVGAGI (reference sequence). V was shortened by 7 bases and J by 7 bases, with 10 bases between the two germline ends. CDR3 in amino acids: CASIQGSGYTF. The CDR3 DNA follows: TGTGCCAGCATACAGGGATCTGGCTACACCTTC.

CDR3 sequence: CASSVDPGQGTIQYF. The CDR3 nucleotides read TGTGCCAGCAGCGTAGACCCTGGACAGGGCACCATTCAGTACTTC. The V gene is TRBV9, the J gene TRBJ2-4; 8 bases agree with TRBD1. Germline trimming cut 0 bases from V and 9 bases from J; bases unmatched to any gene: 8. Germline CDR1 is SGDLS and CDR2 is YYNGEE. The CDR3 consists of 15 residues. The full variable domain, rest sourced from reference TRBV9 and TRBJ2-4, is DSGVTQTPKHLITATGQRVTLRCSPRSGDLSVYWYQQSLDQGLQFLIQYYNGEERAKGNILERFSAQQFPDLHSELNLSSLELGDSALYFCASSVDPGQGTIQYFGAGTRLSVL.

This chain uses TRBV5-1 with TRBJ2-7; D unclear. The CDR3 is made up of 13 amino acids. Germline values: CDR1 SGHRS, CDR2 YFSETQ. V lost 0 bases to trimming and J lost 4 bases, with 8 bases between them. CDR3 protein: CASSLELNYEQYF. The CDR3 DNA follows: TGCGCCAGCAGCTTGGAACTAAATTACGAGCAGTACTTC.

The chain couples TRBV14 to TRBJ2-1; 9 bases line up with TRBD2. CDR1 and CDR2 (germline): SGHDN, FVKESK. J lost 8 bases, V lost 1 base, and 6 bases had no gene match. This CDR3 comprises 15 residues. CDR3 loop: CASSQGPGTSYEQFF. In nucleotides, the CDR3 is TGTGCCAGCAGCCAAGGCCCCGGGACTAGCTATGAGCAGTTCTTC.

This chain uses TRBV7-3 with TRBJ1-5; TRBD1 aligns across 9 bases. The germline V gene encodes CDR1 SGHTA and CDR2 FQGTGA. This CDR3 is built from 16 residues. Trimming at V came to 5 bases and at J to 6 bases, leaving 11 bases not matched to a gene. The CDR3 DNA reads TGTGCCAGCAGCCCGGGACAGGGTGTGAAAGTTCAGCCCCAGCATTTT. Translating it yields CASSPGQGVKVQPQHF.

CDR3 bases: TGCGCCAGCAGCTTGGCGACAGGGGGCGCGTACGAGCAGTACTTC. This gives the protein CASSLATGGAYEQYF. The chain recombines TRBV5-1 with TRBJ2-5; 10 nucleotides match TRBD1. The J call is in doubt because the DNA end fits TRBJ2-7 better. Germline CDR1 reads SGHRS; CDR2 reads YFSETQ. This CDR3 has 15 amino acids.

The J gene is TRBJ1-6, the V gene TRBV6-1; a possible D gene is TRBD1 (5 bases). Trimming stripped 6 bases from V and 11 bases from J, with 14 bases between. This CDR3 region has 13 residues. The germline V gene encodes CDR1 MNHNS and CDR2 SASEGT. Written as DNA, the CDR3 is TGTGCCAGCAGGGCAGGGTCAGAGGCACCCCTCCACTTT. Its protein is CASRAGSEAPLHF.

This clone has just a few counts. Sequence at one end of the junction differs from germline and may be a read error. CDR3 in DNA: TGCGCCAGCAGCTTCATCCCGACAGGCACTAGTGAAAAACTGTTTTTT. As protein: CASSFIPTGTSEKLFF. The rearrangement links TRBV5-1 to TRBJ1-4, with D possibly matching TRBD1 (6 bases). The CDR3 extends over 16 amino acids. Germline V gives CDR1 SGHRS, CDR2 YFSETQ.

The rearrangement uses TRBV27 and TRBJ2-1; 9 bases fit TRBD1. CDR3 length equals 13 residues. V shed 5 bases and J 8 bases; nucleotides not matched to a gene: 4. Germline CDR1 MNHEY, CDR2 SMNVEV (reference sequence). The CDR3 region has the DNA TGTGCCAGCAGTCGGACAGGGGTCGATGAGCAGTTCTTC. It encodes CASSRTGVDEQFF.

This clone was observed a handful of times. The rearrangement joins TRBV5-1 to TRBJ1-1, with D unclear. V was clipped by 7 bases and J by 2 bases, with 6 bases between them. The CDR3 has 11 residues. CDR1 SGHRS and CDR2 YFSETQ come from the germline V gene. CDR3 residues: CASRDNTEAFF. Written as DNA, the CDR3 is TGCGCCAGCCGCGATAACACTGAAGCTTTCTTT. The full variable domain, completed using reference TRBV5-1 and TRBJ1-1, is KAGVTQTPRYLIKTRGQQVTLSCSPISGHRSVSWYQQTPGQGLQFLFEYFSETQRNKGNFPGRFSGRQFSNSRSEMNVSTLELGDSALYLCASRDNTEAFFGQGTRLTVV.

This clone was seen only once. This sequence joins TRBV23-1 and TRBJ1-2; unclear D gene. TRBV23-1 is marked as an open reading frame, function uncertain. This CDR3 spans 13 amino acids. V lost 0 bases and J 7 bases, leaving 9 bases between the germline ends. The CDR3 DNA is TGCGCCAGCAGTCAATCCCCCGCTATTGGCTACACCTTC. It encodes CASSQSPAIGYTF.

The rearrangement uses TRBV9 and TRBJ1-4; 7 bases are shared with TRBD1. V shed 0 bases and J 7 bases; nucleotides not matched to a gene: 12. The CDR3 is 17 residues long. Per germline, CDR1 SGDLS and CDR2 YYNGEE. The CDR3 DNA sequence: TGTGCCAGCAGCGTAGGGGGGCTGAGAACAGGGGTTGAAAAACTGTTTTTT. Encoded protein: CASSVGGLRTGVEKLFF.

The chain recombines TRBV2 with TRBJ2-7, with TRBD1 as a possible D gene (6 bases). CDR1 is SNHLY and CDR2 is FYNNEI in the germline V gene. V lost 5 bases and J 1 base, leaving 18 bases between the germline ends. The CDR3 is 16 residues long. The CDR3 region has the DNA TGTGCCAGCAGTCCAGTTCGGGACACGCGATCCTACGAGCAGTACTTC. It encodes CASSPVRDTRSYEQYF.

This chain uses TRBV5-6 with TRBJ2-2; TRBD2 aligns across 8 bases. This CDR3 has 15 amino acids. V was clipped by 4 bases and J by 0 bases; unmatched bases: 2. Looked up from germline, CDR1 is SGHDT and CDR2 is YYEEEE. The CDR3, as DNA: TGTGCCAGCAGCCGGGGGGGGGCGAACACCGGGGAGCTGTTTTTT. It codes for CASSRGGANTGELFF.

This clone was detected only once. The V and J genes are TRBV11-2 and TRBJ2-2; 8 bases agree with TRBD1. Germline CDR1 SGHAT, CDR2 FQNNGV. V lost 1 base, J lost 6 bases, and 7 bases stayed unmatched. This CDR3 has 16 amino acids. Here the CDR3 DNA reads TGTGCCAGCAGCTTAGCGGCAGGGGGCAGGTCCGGGGAGCTGTTTTTT. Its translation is CASSLAAGGRSGELFF.

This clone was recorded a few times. The CDR3 DNA sequence: TGTGCCAGCAGCTCGGGGGTTGACTATGGCTACACCTTC. Residues: CASSSGVDYGYTF. V is TRBV28 and J is TRBJ1-2; D is perhaps TRBD1 (5 bases). The CDR3 loop spans 13 amino acids. Trimming cost V 6 bases and J 3 bases, with 11 bases left between them. Germline loops: CDR1 MDHEN, CDR2 SYDVKM.

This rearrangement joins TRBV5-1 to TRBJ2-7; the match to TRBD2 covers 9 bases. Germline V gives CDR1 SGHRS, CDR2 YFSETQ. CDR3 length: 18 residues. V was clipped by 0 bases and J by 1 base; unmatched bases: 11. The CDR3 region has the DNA TGCGCCAGCAGCTTGGAGGCTAGCGGGGTGCACTTATCCTACGAGCAGTACTTC. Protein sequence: CASSLEASGVHLSYEQYF.

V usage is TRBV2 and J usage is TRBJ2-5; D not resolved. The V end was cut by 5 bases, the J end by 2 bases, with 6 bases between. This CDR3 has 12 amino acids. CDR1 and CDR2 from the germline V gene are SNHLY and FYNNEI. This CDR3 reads CASSPQQETQYF. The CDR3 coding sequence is TGTGCCAGCAGTCCACAGCAAGAGACCCAGTACTTC. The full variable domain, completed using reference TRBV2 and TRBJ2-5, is EPEVTQTPSHQVTQMGQEVILRCVPISNHLYFYWYRQILGQKVEFLVSFYNNEISEKSEIFDDQFSVERPDGSNFTLKIRSTKLEDSAMYFCASSPQQETQYFGPGTRLLVL.

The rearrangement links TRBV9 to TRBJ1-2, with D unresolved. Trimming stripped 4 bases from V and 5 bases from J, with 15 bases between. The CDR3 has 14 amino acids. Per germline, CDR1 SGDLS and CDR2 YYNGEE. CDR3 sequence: CASSPNPQEYGYTF. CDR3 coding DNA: TGTGCCAGCAGCCCCAACCCCCAAGAGTATGGCTACACCTTC.

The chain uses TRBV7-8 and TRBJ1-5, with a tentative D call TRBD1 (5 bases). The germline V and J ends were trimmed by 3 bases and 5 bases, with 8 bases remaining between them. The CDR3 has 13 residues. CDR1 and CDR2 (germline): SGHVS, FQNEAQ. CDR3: CASSLARDQPQHF. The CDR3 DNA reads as TGTGCCAGCAGCTTGGCCAGGGATCAGCCCCAGCATTTT.

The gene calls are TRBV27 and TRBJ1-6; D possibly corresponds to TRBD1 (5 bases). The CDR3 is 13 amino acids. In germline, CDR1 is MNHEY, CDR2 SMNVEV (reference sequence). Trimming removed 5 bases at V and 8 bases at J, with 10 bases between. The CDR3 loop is CASSPRQYSPLHF. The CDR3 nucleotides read TGTGCCAGCAGTCCCAGACAGTATTCACCCCTCCACTTT.